This is a list of T cell receptor beta chains from one sample in a study of T cell repertoires in cytomegalovirus infection. Via MiXCR, TCRdb re-called the reads, giving one row per CDR3 protein. The profile shows around 550,000 distinct CDR3 sequences, 26% of them singletons. The source material was PBMCs. These receptors were collected from a human donor in good health (CMV status not recorded). Some clones in this sample may be carry-over from other donors' samples. Each CDR3 is given with its conserved first and last residue. A D gene is named only where the DNA matches it firmly. Only part of the rows carry a size: once, few, many, or a class if the clone is expanded.

V: TRBV15
J: TRBJ1-1
D: -
size: -
CDR3: CATSNRETTEAFF
DNA: TGTGCCACCAGCAACCGAGAGACGACTGAAGCTTTCTTT

V: TRBV7-9
J: TRBJ2-1
D: -
size: -
CDR3: CASSPITEQFF
DNA: TGTGCCAGCAGCCCCATAACGGAGCAGTTCTTC

V: TRBV7-4
J: TRBJ1-2
D: -
size: -
CDR3: CASSSNSVLLHYGYTF
DNA: TGTGCCAGCAGCTCCAACAGTGTACTCCTTCACTATGGCTACACCTTC

V: TRBV4-3
J: TRBJ2-1
D: TRBD2
size: -
CDR3: CASSRLAGTPYNEQFF
DNA: TGCGCCAGCAGCAGGCTAGCGGGGACACCGTACAATGAGCAGTTCTTC

V: TRBV6-2/TRBV6-3
J: TRBJ2-3
D: TRBD2
size: -
CDR3: CASSTLAGGSDTQYF
DNA: TGTGCCAGCAGTACACTAGCGGGAGGATCAGATACGCAGTATTTT

V: TRBV7-2
J: TRBJ2-3
D: -
size: many
CDR3: CASSLGSRPQYF
DNA: TGTGCCAGCAGCTTAGGTTCGCGACCGCAGTATTTT

V: TRBV6-1
J: TRBJ1-1
D: TRBD1
size: few
CDR3: CASRSFYRGGGNTEAFF
DNA: TGTGCCAGCAGATCTTTTTACAGGGGCGGCGGGAACACTGAAGCTTTCTTT

V: TRBV5-4
J: TRBJ2-4
D: TRBD1
size: once
CDR3: CASSWGQAPDIQYF
DNA: TGTGCCAGCAGCTGGGGACAGGCCCCCGACATTCAGTACTTC

V: TRBV3-1
J: TRBJ2-7
D: TRBD2
size: -
CDR3: CASSQGLAGGDEQYF
DNA: TGTGCCAGCAGCCAAGGACTAGCGGGAGGGGACGAGCAGTACTTC

V: TRBV9
J: TRBJ2-2
D: TRBD2
size: -
CDR3: CASSVEGIAGRVNTGELFF
DNA: TGTGCCAGCAGCGTAGAAGGGATAGCGGGACGCGTCAACACCGGGGAGCTGTTTTTT

V: TRBV28
J: TRBJ1-4
D: -
size: -
CDR3: CASSRGSGTNEKLFF
DNA: TGTGCCAGCAGCCGGGGATCGGGGACTAATGAAAAACTGTTTTTT

V: TRBV6-2/TRBV6-3
J: TRBJ1-5
D: -
size: -
CDR3: CASSYPRGSVGNQPQHF
DNA: TGTGCCAGCAGTTACCCAAGGGGGTCGGTGGGCAATCAGCCCCAGCATTTT

V: TRBV7-9
J: TRBJ1-2
D: TRBD1
size: -
CDR3: CASSGASGTVGYTF
DNA: TGTGCCAGCAGCGGAGCCTCCGGGACAGTTGGCTACACCTTC

V: TRBV7-2
J: TRBJ2-7
D: -
size: many
CDR3: CASSLFRRAIYEQYF
DNA: TGTGCCAGCAGCTTATTTCGCAGGGCGATCTACGAGCAGTACTTC

V: TRBV7-9
J: TRBJ2-1
D: -
size: -
CDR3: CASSAAGTPYNEQFF
DNA: TGTGCCAGCAGCGCAGCCGGGACACCCTACAATGAGCAGTTCTTC

V: TRBV20-1
J: TRBJ2-1
D: -
size: -
CDR3: CSATGTTYNEQFF
DNA: TGCAGTGCTACGGGAACCACCTACAATGAGCAGTTCTTC

V: TRBV19
J: TRBJ2-1
D: -
size: -
CDR3: CASSTSANSYNEQFF
DNA: TGTGCCAGTAGTACGTCAGCCAACTCCTACAATGAGCAGTTCTTC

V: TRBV7-2
J: TRBJ2-5
D: -
size: -
CDR3: CASSLGGRGGGETQYF
DNA: TGTGCCAGCAGCTTAGGCGGTAGGGGGGGGGGAGAGACCCAGTACTTC

V: TRBV30
J: TRBJ1-6
D: -
size: -
CDR3: CAWSGKYNSPLHF
DNA: TGTGCCTGGAGTGGGAAGTATAATTCACCCCTCCACTTT

V: TRBV2
J: TRBJ2-3
D: TRBD1
size: -
CDR3: CASMVGQGIDTQYF
DNA: TGTGCCAGCATGGTAGGACAGGGGATAGATACGCAGTATTTT

V: TRBV18
J: TRBJ2-7
D: -
size: -
CDR3: CASSPMDGSYEQYF
DNA: TGTGCCAGCTCGCCTATGGACGGGTCCTACGAGCAGTACTTC

V: TRBV7-2
J: TRBJ2-3
D: TRBD2
size: many
CDR3: CATRLAGSTDTQYF
DNA: TGTGCCACCAGACTAGCGGGGAGCACAGATACGCAGTATTTT

V: TRBV15
J: TRBJ2-7
D: -
size: -
CDR3: CATSREGSGPDSYEQYF
DNA: TGTGCCACCAGCAGAGAGGGTTCAGGGCCCGACTCCTACGAGCAGTACTTC

V: TRBV11-3
J: TRBJ2-3
D: TRBD2
size: few
CDR3: CASSWGGEDTQYF
DNA: TGTGCCAGCAGCTGGGGGGGAGAGGATACGCAGTATTTT

V: TRBV6-2/TRBV6-3
J: TRBJ1-2
D: -
size: -
CDR3: CASSYPRGRDLYGYTF
DNA: TGTGCCAGCAGTTATCCGAGAGGCCGGGACCTTTATGGCTACACCTTC

V: TRBV6-1
J: TRBJ2-2
D: TRBD1
size: few
CDR3: CASSAGTGGISTGELFF
DNA: TGTGCCAGCAGTGCAGGGACAGGGGGCATTAGCACCGGGGAGCTGTTTTTT

V: TRBV6-2/TRBV6-3
J: TRBJ2-1
D: TRBD2
size: few
CDR3: CASSYYPSGGGNEQFF
DNA: TGTGCCAGCAGTTACTACCCTAGCGGGGGAGGCAATGAGCAGTTCTTC

V: TRBV10-3
J: TRBJ1-2
D: -
size: few
CDR3: CAISESAGSIFYGYTF
DNA: TGTGCCATCAGTGAGTCGGCAGGCTCTATCTTTTATGGCTACACCTTC

V: TRBV7-8
J: TRBJ2-6
D: -
size: many
CDR3: CASSTFAGEGANVLTF
DNA: TGTGCCAGCAGCACGTTCGCAGGGGAGGGGGCCAACGTCCTGACTTTC

V: TRBV10-3
J: TRBJ2-7
D: -
size: -
CDR3: CAIQGGSGNYEQYF
DNA: TGTGCCATCCAAGGCGGTAGCGGAAACTACGAGCAGTACTTC